This entry features one T cell receptor (beta chain) sequence. Clones were read by immunoSEQ multiplex PCR, and TCRdb kept only the in-frame ones, dropping some. The repertoire consists of 55,000 to 80,000 clones, with approximately 57% occurring once and the leading ten covering approximately 15%. This CDR3 is built from 17 residues. Trimming stripped 4 bases from V and 0 bases from J, with 15 bases between. Germline CDR1 SGHTA, CDR2 FQGNSA. The entry originates in a study of cytotoxic CD8 clonotypes in ibrutinib-treated CLL. This TCR derives from a human donor with chronic lymphocytic leukemia. The sequencing here drew on PBMCs, taken after 12 months of ibrutinib treatment. The chain recombines TRBV7-2 with TRBJ1-4; a possible D gene is TRBD1 (6 bases). CDR3 nucleotides: TGTGCCAGCAGCTCCACAGGGAAAGGTTCAACTAATGAAAAACTGTTTTTT. Protein: CASSSTGKGSTNEKLFF.